This is a list of T cell receptor beta chains from one sample in a study of T cells after yellow fever vaccination. One entry per CDR3 protein, called by TCRdb with MiXCR from the 5' RACE reads. The sample lists 500,000 to 650,000 distinct CDR3 sequences, about 17% occurring once. This material consisted of PBMCs, taken 5 to 6 days after the first yellow fever vaccination. Receptor source: a man aged 18 to 29 who received the YFV17D yellow fever vaccine. Both conserved end residues are part of each CDR3. Fields, in order: V gene, clone size, J gene, D gene, CDR3 length, CDR3 protein, CDR3 DNA. D genes are given only for firm matches. Clone size is given for some rows only: seen once, a few or many times, or a class if the clone is expanded.

V gene: TRBV7-2; clone size: NA; J gene: TRBJ2-2; D gene: TRBD1; CDR3 length: 14; CDR3 protein: CASSRDRSAGELFF; CDR3 DNA: TGTGCCAGCAGTCGGGACAGATCGGCCGGGGAGCTGTTTTTT
V gene: TRBV7-9; clone size: NA; J gene: TRBJ1-3; D gene: NA; CDR3 length: 13; CDR3 protein: CASSLGRPNAIYF; CDR3 DNA: TGTGCCAGCAGCTTAGGCCGCCCAAATGCCATATATTTT
V gene: TRBV11-2; clone size: NA; J gene: TRBJ2-4; D gene: TRBD2; CDR3 length: 19; CDR3 protein: CASSLGQRGGLRAKNIQYF; CDR3 DNA: TGTGCCAGCAGCTTAGGTCAGCGGGGGGGCTTGAGGGCCAAAAACATTCAGTACTTC
V gene: TRBV12-3/TRBV12-4; clone size: NA; J gene: TRBJ1-4; D gene: NA; CDR3 length: 16; CDR3 protein: CASSFWQPATNEKLFF; CDR3 DNA: TGTGCCAGCAGTTTCTGGCAGCCCGCAACTAATGAAAAACTGTTTTTT
V gene: TRBV20-1; clone size: NA; J gene: TRBJ2-1; D gene: TRBD1; CDR3 length: 14; CDR3 protein: CSARTGVTGNEQFF; CDR3 DNA: TGCAGTGCTAGGACAGGGGTAACGGGCAATGAGCAGTTCTTC
V gene: TRBV5-1; clone size: few; J gene: TRBJ2-2; D gene: TRBD1; CDR3 length: 18; CDR3 protein: CASSSLLPGQKNTGELFF; CDR3 DNA: TGCGCCAGCAGCAGTTTACTCCCGGGACAGAAGAACACCGGGGAGCTGTTTTTT
V gene: TRBV4-2; clone size: NA; J gene: TRBJ2-5; D gene: NA; CDR3 length: 14; CDR3 protein: CASSQDWGQETQYF; CDR3 DNA: TGTGCCAGCAGCCAAGACTGGGGCCAAGAGACCCAGTACTTC
V gene: TRBV7-6; clone size: NA; J gene: TRBJ1-1; D gene: NA; CDR3 length: 16; CDR3 protein: CASSLGYRSMNTEAFF; CDR3 DNA: TGTGCCAGCAGCTTAGGGTACAGGTCTATGAACACTGAAGCTTTCTTT
V gene: TRBV28; clone size: few; J gene: TRBJ2-6; D gene: TRBD1; CDR3 length: 15; CDR3 protein: CASSLGDRETNVLTF; CDR3 DNA: TGTGCCAGCAGTTTAGGGGACAGGGAGACCAACGTCCTGACTTTC
V gene: TRBV10-3; clone size: NA; J gene: TRBJ1-5; D gene: NA; CDR3 length: 12; CDR3 protein: CAIGSGNQPQHF; CDR3 DNA: TGTGCCATCGGCAGCGGGAATCAGCCCCAGCATTTT
V gene: TRBV5-4; clone size: NA; J gene: TRBJ2-3; D gene: NA; CDR3 length: 15; CDR3 protein: CASSLGGGTTDTQYF; CDR3 DNA: TGTGCCAGCAGCTTGGGAGGGGGGACCACAGATACGCAGTATTTT
V gene: TRBV10-3; clone size: few; J gene: TRBJ2-5; D gene: TRBD2; CDR3 length: 15; CDR3 protein: CAISRTSGGRETQYF; CDR3 DNA: TGTGCCATCAGCCGAACTAGCGGGGGGCGAGAGACCCAGTACTTC
V gene: TRBV3-1; clone size: few; J gene: TRBJ1-5; D gene: NA; CDR3 length: 15; CDR3 protein: CASSQDFRPNQPQHF; CDR3 DNA: TGTGCCAGCAGCCAAGATTTCAGACCCAATCAGCCCCAGCATTTT
V gene: TRBV20-1; clone size: NA; J gene: TRBJ2-3; D gene: TRBD2; CDR3 length: 15; CDR3 protein: CSALGEASGGFTQYF; CDR3 DNA: TGCAGTGCGCTGGGGGAGGCTAGCGGGGGGTTTACGCAGTATTTT
V gene: TRBV20-1; clone size: NA; J gene: TRBJ2-1; D gene: NA; CDR3 length: 11; CDR3 protein: CSAGLYNEQFF; CDR3 DNA: TGCAGTGCTGGACTGTACAATGAGCAGTTCTTC
V gene: TRBV3-1; clone size: few; J gene: TRBJ1-1; D gene: TRBD1; CDR3 length: 18; CDR3 protein: CASSQEGTGGTLGTEAFF; CDR3 DNA: TGTGCCAGCAGCCAGGAAGGGACAGGGGGCACATTAGGCACTGAAGCTTTCTTT
V gene: TRBV27; clone size: NA; J gene: TRBJ2-5; D gene: TRBD2; CDR3 length: 16; CDR3 protein: CASSLRLAGGWETQYF; CDR3 DNA: TGTGCCAGCAGTTTACGCCTAGCGGGGGGATGGGAGACCCAGTACTTC
V gene: TRBV13; clone size: NA; J gene: TRBJ2-7; D gene: NA; CDR3 length: 17; CDR3 protein: CASSLTLGNSPSSEQYF; CDR3 DNA: TGTGCCAGCAGCTTGACCCTCGGGAACTCCCCATCGAGTGAGCAGTACTTC
V gene: TRBV7-8; clone size: NA; J gene: TRBJ2-1; D gene: TRBD2; CDR3 length: 15; CDR3 protein: CASSLASGGHNEQFF; CDR3 DNA: TGTGCCAGCAGCTTGGCTAGCGGGGGACATAATGAGCAGTTCTTC
V gene: TRBV2; clone size: NA; J gene: TRBJ1-5; D gene: TRBD1; CDR3 length: 17; CDR3 protein: CASSGGGQAQGNQPQHF; CDR3 DNA: TGTGCCAGCAGTGGAGGAGGACAGGCGCAAGGCAATCAGCCCCAGCATTTT
V gene: TRBV7-9; clone size: few; J gene: TRBJ2-4; D gene: TRBD1; CDR3 length: 17; CDR3 protein: CASSPREGGQAKNIQYF; CDR3 DNA: TGTGCCAGCAGCCCCCGGGAAGGGGGCCAAGCCAAAAACATTCAGTACTTC
V gene: TRBV28; clone size: once; J gene: TRBJ2-1; D gene: NA; CDR3 length: 13; CDR3 protein: CASSGGAHNEQFF; CDR3 DNA: TGTGCCAGCAGCGGCGGGGCCCACAATGAGCAGTTCTTC
V gene: TRBV12-3/TRBV12-4; clone size: NA; J gene: TRBJ2-1; D gene: TRBD2; CDR3 length: 17; CDR3 protein: CASRQKRTSGGPWEQFF; CDR3 DNA: TGTGCCAGCAGACAAAAAAGGACTAGCGGGGGGCCTTGGGAGCAGTTCTTC
V gene: TRBV20-1; clone size: NA; J gene: TRBJ1-2; D gene: NA; CDR3 length: 19; CDR3 protein: CSARDPRGAYGEADYGYTF; CDR3 DNA: TGCAGTGCTAGAGATCCCAGAGGCGCTTATGGAGAAGCTGATTATGGCTACACCTTC
V gene: TRBV20-1; clone size: NA; J gene: TRBJ2-5; D gene: NA; CDR3 length: 13; CDR3 protein: CSGRHILQETQYF; CDR3 DNA: TGCAGCGGGAGACACATCCTACAAGAGACCCAGTACTTC
V gene: TRBV20-1; clone size: NA; J gene: TRBJ2-1; D gene: TRBD1; CDR3 length: 13; CDR3 protein: CSARTGGYNEQFF; CDR3 DNA: TGCAGTGCGAGGACAGGGGGCTACAATGAGCAGTTCTTC
V gene: TRBV5-1; clone size: few; J gene: TRBJ1-5; D gene: TRBD1; CDR3 length: 15; CDR3 protein: CASSLQGGDGQPQHF; CDR3 DNA: TGCGCCAGCAGCTTGCAAGGGGGCGACGGTCAGCCCCAGCATTTT
V gene: TRBV7-9; clone size: NA; J gene: TRBJ2-7; D gene: TRBD1; CDR3 length: 15; CDR3 protein: CASSRLQGARPEQYF; CDR3 DNA: TGTGCCAGCAGCCGGCTACAGGGGGCGCGACCCGAGCAGTACTTC
V gene: TRBV7-6; clone size: NA; J gene: TRBJ1-1; D gene: TRBD1; CDR3 length: 15; CDR3 protein: CASSIAQGAYTEAFF; CDR3 DNA: TGTGCCAGCAGCATAGCTCAGGGGGCGTACACTGAAGCTTTCTTT
V gene: TRBV10-3; clone size: few; J gene: TRBJ2-2; D gene: TRBD2; CDR3 length: 16; CDR3 protein: CAISRGLAGGTGELFF; CDR3 DNA: TGTGCCATCAGTCGGGGACTAGCGGGGGGCACCGGGGAGCTGTTTTTT
V gene: TRBV18; clone size: few; J gene: TRBJ2-5; D gene: NA; CDR3 length: 16; CDR3 protein: CASSPGGTATQETQYF; CDR3 DNA: TGTGCCAGCTCACCGGGAGGGACAGCCACTCAAGAGACCCAGTACTTC
V gene: TRBV6-1; clone size: NA; J gene: TRBJ1-1; D gene: TRBD1; CDR3 length: 15; CDR3 protein: CASRRSRQGAAEAFF; CDR3 DNA: TGTGCCAGCAGACGATCCCGACAGGGGGCCGCTGAAGCTTTCTTT
V gene: TRBV7-9; clone size: NA; J gene: TRBJ2-5; D gene: TRBD2; CDR3 length: 15; CDR3 protein: CASSWETSGLETQYF; CDR3 DNA: TGTGCCAGCAGCTGGGAGACTAGCGGGCTGGAGACCCAGTACTTC